This entry lists 8 T cell receptor beta chains sequenced from one sample in a study of OX40 agonist ivuxolimab in advanced cancers. Clones were read by immunoSEQ multiplex PCR, and TCRdb kept only the in-frame ones, dropping some. The profile shows around 62,000 clones, around 83% of them singletons. The specimen comprised CD4+ or CD8+ T cells sorted from blood, sampled in a trial of the OX40 agonist ivuxolimab. The receptors come from an adult with an advanced solid tumor such as melanoma, head and neck, liver or kidney cancer.

This clone has only a few counts. The V and J genes are TRBV4-2 and TRBJ1-4, with a possible D match to TRBD1 (5 bases). V lost 0 bases and J 5 bases, leaving 10 bases between the germline ends. This CDR3 has 15 amino acids. CDR1 is LGHNA and CDR2 is YNFKEQ in the germline V gene. In DNA, the CDR3 is TGTGCCAGCAGCCAAGACGGGACGGGGAATGAAAAACTGTTTTTT. The encoded protein is CASSQDGTGNEKLFF.

This chain joins TRBV7-9 and TRBJ2-1, with 7 positions matching TRBD1. Germline CDR1 and CDR2: SEHNR and FQNEAQ (reference sequence). The CDR3 is made up of 15 amino acids. The trim removed 5 bases at V and 5 bases at J, leaving 9 bases unmatched. Here the CDR3 reads CASSGSDRVDNEQFF. The DNA for the CDR3 is TGTGCCAGCAGCGGGAGCGACAGGGTGGACAATGAGCAGTTCTTC.

V gene TRBV4-1 combines with J gene TRBJ1-3; TRBD1 matches at 9 bases. Germline V gene data show CDR1 as MGHRA and CDR2 as YSYEKL. The CDR3 sequence is 17 residues long. V lost 5 bases, J lost 2 bases, and 10 bases stayed unmatched. For the CDR3, the DNA is TGCGCCAGCAGCAATATTGTCGGACAGGGGACTGGAAACACCATATATTTT. Translation gives CASSNIVGQGTGNTIYF.

This clone was seen a single time. V usage is TRBV27 and J usage is TRBJ1-1, with D tentatively TRBD1 (5 bases). CDR1 and CDR2 (germline): MNHEY, SMNVEV (reference sequence). V gave up 9 bases and J gave up 5 bases, with 25 bases separating them. There are 16 residues in the CDR3. CDR3 DNA: TGTGCCAGTAGAGCCTATCAGAGGGACCCGCGGACTGAAGCTTTCTTT. The encoded protein is CASRAYQRDPRTEAFF.

The V and J genes are TRBV30 and TRBJ1-4, with D unresolved. There are 15 residues in the CDR3. Germline V gene lookup returns CDR1 GTSNPN and CDR2 SVGIG (reference sequence). V lost 1 base and J 2 bases, leaving 11 bases between the germline ends. The CDR3 loop is CAWSESWRTNEKLFF. The CDR3 region has the DNA TGTGCCTGGAGTGAGAGTTGGAGGACTAATGAAAAACTGTTTTTT. Drawing the rest from reference TRBV30 and TRBJ1-4, the complete variable domain is SQTIHQWPATLVQPVGSPLSLECTVEGTSNPNLYWYRQAAGRGLQLLFYSVGIGQISSEVPQNLSASRPQDRQFILSSKKLLLSDSGFYLCAWSESWRTNEKLFFGSGTQLSVL.

The V and J genes are TRBV29-1 and TRBJ1-1, with 9 bases identical to TRBD1. CDR1 SQVTM and CDR2 ANQGSEA come from the germline V gene. The V and J ends lost 4 bases and 7 bases, in that order; junction bases with no gene match: 7. The CDR3 has 13 residues. CDR3 nucleotide sequence: TGCAGCGTTGCCCCGGGACAGGGTGGTGAAGCTTTCTTT. Encoded protein: CSVAPGQGGEAFF.

The chain links TRBV7-2 to TRBJ2-3; tentative D call: TRBD2 (6 bases). Germline V lookup: CDR1 SGHTA, CDR2 FQGNSA. V was trimmed by 3 bases and J by 3 bases, leaving 10 bases between them. This CDR3 contains 14 residues. CDR3 nucleotides: TGTGCCAGCAGCTTTATGGGACTGACAGATACGCAGTATTTT. This translates into CASSFMGLTDTQYF.

This sequence joins TRBV28 and TRBJ2-1, with a weak D call TRBD1 (5 bases). From germline, CDR1 is MDHEN and CDR2 SYDVKM. Between the trimmed V and J ends, which lost 2 bases and 5 bases, there was a span of 10 bases. The CDR3 runs 14 residues. In nucleotides, the CDR3 is TGTGCCAGCAGTTTAGTTCAGGACAACAATGAGCAGTTCTTC. Translating it yields CASSLVQDNNEQFF.